The next 30 T cell receptor beta chains were all read from a single sample in a study of blood T cell repertoires in COVID-19. The assay was immunoSEQ multiplex PCR, and TCRdb's table has in-frame clones only and misses some. The sample carries 390,000 or so clones, roughly 90% recorded once. Sequencing input: peripheral blood. The receptors were sampled from a woman aged 25 to 39 with COVID-19, enrolled during active disease.

This sequence joins TRBV28 and TRBJ1-3; no reliable D call. Germline V gene sequence: CDR1 MDHEN, CDR2 SYDVKM. The CDR3 length is 15 residues. With 5 bases removed from V and 0 bases from J, the gap between germline ends came to 11 bases. The CDR3 DNA follows: TGTGCCAGCAGTCCACGGCGGATCTCTGGAAACACCATATATTTT. Translated: CASSPRRISGNTIYF.

The rearrangement joins TRBV7-2 to TRBJ2-1; a weak D match, TRBD2 (5 bases). Germline-derived CDR1 and CDR2 are SGHTA and FQGNSA. The V and J ends lost 9 bases and 0 bases respectively, with 9 bases between them. The CDR3 has 13 amino acids. CDR3 sequence: CASSAGSYNEQFF. The CDR3 DNA reads TGTGCCAGTAGCGCAGGCTCCTACAATGAGCAGTTCTTC.

The chain recombines TRBV10-3 with TRBJ1-6, with 9 bases identical to TRBD1. The germline CDR1 and CDR2 sequences are ENHRY and SYGVKD. The junction had 3 bases not matched to a gene; V was cut back by 10 bases and J by 5 bases. This CDR3 contains 13 residues. The CDR3 DNA follows: TGTGCCACCCGGACAGGGGATAATTCACCCCTCCACTTT. This codes for CATRTGDNSPLHF.

The V and J genes are TRBV6-2 or TRBV6-3 and TRBJ2-5; TRBD2 matches at 8 bases. CDR1 and CDR2 (germline): MNHEY, SVGEGT. The CDR3 runs to 15 residues. V trimming: 4 bases; J trimming: 2 bases; junction bases outside the gene matches: 6. The CDR3 spells CASSSGAGGQETQYF. CDR3 sequence (DNA): TGTGCCAGCAGTTCCGGTGCGGGGGGTCAAGAGACCCAGTACTTC.

The gene calls are TRBV20-1 and TRBJ1-4; D call uncertain. V lost 3 bases to trimming and J lost 3 bases, with 11 bases between them. Per the germline V gene, CDR1 is DFQATT and CDR2 is SNEGSKA (reference sequence). CDR3 length equals 14 residues. The CDR3 DNA is TGCAGTGCTAGTGGCTGGGCAGCTAATGAAAAACTGTTTTTT. This codes for CSASGWAANEKLFF.

V gene TRBV18 combines with J gene TRBJ2-5, with 7 nucleotides matching TRBD2. CDR3 length: 16 residues. V dropped 3 bases and J dropped 1; count of bases not matched to a gene: 8. Germline CDR1 reads KGHSH; CDR2 reads LQKENI. CDR3 loop: CASSPTQGGVQETQYF. The CDR3 DNA sequence: TGTGCCAGCTCACCTACTCAGGGAGGGGTCCAAGAGACCCAGTACTTC.

The chain recombines TRBV9 with TRBJ1-4, with 10 bases fitting TRBD1. Per germline, CDR1 SGDLS and CDR2 YYNGEE. The CDR3 contains 16 residues. Trimming at V came to 3 bases and at J to 6 bases, leaving 8 bases not matched to a gene. DNA of the CDR3: TGTGCCAGCAGCGATCACCGGGACAGGGGCGATGAAAAACTGTTTTTT. Its translation: CASSDHRDRGDEKLFF.

J is TRBJ1-6 and V is TRBV15; the match to TRBD1 covers 10 bases. The junction had 21 bases not matched to a gene; V was cut back by 7 bases and J by 0 bases. Looked up from germline, CDR1 is LNHNV and CDR2 is YYDKDF (reference sequence). The CDR3 loop spans 22 amino acids. The CDR3 region has the DNA TGTGCCACCATGCTTCGAACCGACGACAGGGGGCGAGCAAGCTCCTATAATTCACCCCTCCACTTT. This gives the protein CATMLRTDDRGRASSYNSPLHF.

J is TRBJ2-3 and V is TRBV29-1, with D perhaps matching TRBD2 (5 bases). In germline, CDR1 is SQVTM, CDR2 ANQGSEA. The CDR3 has 12 amino acids. Trimming removed 7 bases at V and 4 bases at J, with 12 bases between. The CDR3 loop reads CSERTGSDTQYF. The CDR3 DNA follows: TGCAGCGAGCGGACGGGGTCAGATACGCAGTATTTT.

The rearrangement joins TRBV30 to TRBJ1-1; possible D gene TRBD1, 5 bases. The CDR3 covers 13 residues. The V end lost 3 bases, the J end lost 1 base, and 9 bases lay between the germline ends. The germline V gene has CDR1 GTSNPN and CDR2 SVGIG (reference sequence). This CDR3 reads CAWRGVENTEAFF. The DNA for the CDR3 is TGTGCCTGGAGAGGGGTGGAGAACACTGAAGCTTTCTTT.

The rearrangement links TRBV4-1 to TRBJ1-1, with D possibly TRBD1 on 6 matching bases. In germline, CDR1 is MGHRA, CDR2 YSYEKL. V dropped 0 bases and J dropped 1 base, with 12 bases sitting between them. CDR3 length: 16 amino acids. The CDR3 reads CASSQDPQGRNTEAFF. The CDR3 nucleotides read TGCGCCAGCAGCCAAGATCCTCAGGGGAGGAACACTGAAGCTTTCTTT.

The chain couples TRBV19 to TRBJ2-3; 9 bases are shared with TRBD1. The V segment lost 5 bases and the J segment 4 bases; nucleotides outside the gene matches: 7. Germline values: CDR1 LNHDA, CDR2 SQIVND (reference sequence). The CDR3 runs 15 residues. The CDR3 nucleotides read TGTGCCAGTAGTGAATACCGGACAGGGGCAGATACGCAGTATTTT. This sequence encodes CASSEYRTGADTQYF.

The rearrangement uses TRBV5-6 and TRBJ2-7, with D unclear. V lost 1 base and J lost 2, with 4 bases in between. The CDR3 contains 12 residues. The germline V gene has CDR1 SGHDT and CDR2 YYEEEE. Here the CDR3 DNA reads TGTGCCAGCAGCTTGTACACCTACGAGCAGTACTTC. Translating it yields CASSLYTYEQYF.

The chain uses TRBV9 and TRBJ2-1; 9 positions agree with TRBD1. The CDR3 extends over 16 amino acids. V shed 2 bases and J 8 bases; nucleotides not matched to a gene: 11. Germline V gene sequence: CDR1 SGDLS, CDR2 YYNGEE. The CDR3 loop is CASSVTRTGVFDEQFF. The CDR3 nucleotides read TGTGCCAGCAGCGTGACCCGGACAGGGGTTTTCGATGAGCAGTTCTTC. The variable domain in full, completed from reference TRBV9 and TRBJ2-1, reads DSGVTQTPKHLITATGQRVTLRCSPRSGDLSVYWYQQSLDQGLQFLIQYYNGEERAKGNILERFSAQQFPDLHSELNLSSLELGDSALYFCASSVTRTGVFDEQFFGPGTRLTVL.

The chain employs TRBV27 and TRBJ2-7; a weak D match, TRBD2 (6 bases). Deletions cut 5 bases from V and 0 bases from J, with 14 bases between. The CDR3 contains 15 residues. Germline V gene data show CDR1 as MNHEY and CDR2 as SMNVEV (reference sequence). Written as DNA, the CDR3 is TGTGCCAGCAGTCCCCGGGACTCCTACTCCTACGAGCAGTACTTC. It encodes CASSPRDSYSYEQYF.

This rearrangement joins TRBV15 to TRBJ1-6, with 10 bases that match TRBD1. The CDR3 contains 15 residues. With 7 bases clipped from V and 5 bases from J, the junction kept 5 bases outside the gene matches. CDR1 is LNHNV and CDR2 is YYDKDF in the germline V gene (reference sequence). CDR3 bases: TGTGCCACCAACACCGGGACAGGGGATAATTCACCCCTCCACTTT. It encodes CATNTGTGDNSPLHF. Based on the CDR3 plus reference TRBV15 and TRBJ1-6, the full variable domain is DAMVIQNPRYQVTQFGKPVTLSCSQTLNHNVMYWYQQKSSQAPKLLFHYYDKDFNNEADTPDNFQSRRPNTSFCFLDIRSPGLGDTAMYLCATNTGTGDNSPLHFGNGTRLTVT.

The genes are TRBV7-9 and TRBJ1-6; D not certain. Trimming stripped 3 bases from V and 10 bases from J, with 10 bases between. The CDR3 runs 13 residues. Germline V gene data show CDR1 as SEHNR and CDR2 as FQNEAQ (reference sequence). This CDR3 is CASSLGARSPLHF. The DNA of the CDR3 is TGTGCCAGCAGCTTGGGAGCTCGATCACCCCTCCACTTT.

The chain is built from TRBV25-1 and TRBJ1-1; weak D call: TRBD1 (5 bases). Trimming took 1 base from V and 6 from J, leaving 12 bases between them. The CDR3 has 14 residues. CDR1 is MGHDK and CDR2 is SYGVNS in the germline V gene. The CDR3 loop reads CASSESPGDAEAFF. In DNA, the CDR3 is TGTGCCAGCAGTGAATCCCCGGGGGACGCTGAAGCTTTCTTT.

V is TRBV5-1 and J is TRBJ2-2; possible D gene TRBD1, 5 bases. Trimming stripped 5 bases from V and 0 bases from J, with 11 bases between. The CDR3 totals 15 residues. Germline V CDR1 and CDR2: SGHRS, YFSETQ. The CDR3 protein is CASSGATTNTGELFF. The CDR3 DNA reads as TGCGCCAGCAGTGGGGCAACAACGAACACCGGGGAGCTGTTTTTT.

The rearrangement uses TRBV11-3 and TRBJ1-1; weak D call: TRBD1 (5 bases). Germline CDR1 and CDR2: SGHNT and YENEEA. The CDR3 is made up of 14 amino acids. V lost 5 bases, J lost 6 bases, and 16 bases lay in between. The CDR3 nucleotides read TGTGCCAGCAGCCCCGGGGGTGGGCACGCTGAAGCTTTCTTT. Its protein is CASSPGGGHAEAFF.

CDR3 coding DNA: TGTGCCAGCAGTTCGGACAGGGGTCGGGGCTACACCTTC. Translating it yields CASSSDRGRGYTF. The genes are TRBV27 and TRBJ1-2, with TRBD1 identical over 9 bases. CDR3 length equals 13 residues. Germline CDR1 is MNHEY and CDR2 is SMNVEV (reference sequence). The trim removed 4 bases at V and 8 bases at J, leaving 5 bases unmatched.

In its sample, this clone was seen a few times. The rearrangement links TRBV6-1 to TRBJ2-3; D possibly corresponds to TRBD1 (5 bases). The CDR3 is made up of 15 amino acids. Germline-derived CDR1 and CDR2 are MNHNS and SASEGT. V was pared by 5 bases and J by 2 bases, with 14 bases between. CDR3 in DNA: TGTGCCAGCAGTACAAGGACATCTCTCACAGATACGCAGTATTTT. It translates to CASSTRTSLTDTQYF.

The genes are TRBV7-9 and TRBJ2-2; TRBD1 agrees at 9 bases. Germline values: CDR1 SEHNR, CDR2 FQNEAQ (reference sequence). The CDR3 has 17 residues. The V segment lost 5 bases and the J segment 4 bases; nucleotides outside the gene matches: 11. The CDR3 DNA reads as TGTGCCAGCAGCCTCGTCGGGACAGGGCAGGGCACCGGGGAGCTGTTTTTT. Translated: CASSLVGTGQGTGELFF.

This clone is a singleton in its sample. This chain connects TRBV6-2 or TRBV6-3 to TRBJ2-1, with TRBD2 identical over 10 bases. The CDR3 totals 15 residues. The V and J ends lost 5 bases and 13 bases, in that order; junction bases with no gene match: 14. CDR1 and CDR2 from the germline V gene are MNHEY and SVGEGT. CDR3: CASSLERGGFSFQFF. The CDR3, as DNA: TGTGCCAGCAGTCTCGAGCGGGGGGGCTTCTCTTTTCAGTTCTTC.

The genes are TRBV23-1 and TRBJ2-5; 8 positions agree with TRBD2. TRBV23-1 is an open reading frame whose function is uncertain. V lost 0 bases, J lost 5 bases, and 14 bases stayed unmatched. CDR3 length: 18 amino acids. In DNA form, the CDR3 reads TGCGCCAGCAGTCAATCGATGGGACTAGAACCCGGGGGGGAGACCCAGTACTTC. Translation gives CASSQSMGLEPGGETQYF.

The rearrangement uses TRBV7-9 and TRBJ2-7; TRBD1 aligns across 8 bases. Germline loops: CDR1 SEHNR, CDR2 FQNEAQ (reference sequence). V was pared by 5 bases and J by 5 bases, with 5 bases of the junction left unmatched. The CDR3 covers 13 residues. The CDR3 coding sequence is TGTGCCAGCAGCCCGGACAGGGTCCACGAGCAGTACTTC. It yields the protein CASSPDRVHEQYF.

The chain recombines TRBV6-5 with TRBJ1-6, with D possibly TRBD1 on 5 matching bases. This CDR3 comprises 14 residues. V lost 6 bases and J lost 7, with 13 bases in between. CDR1 is MNHEY, CDR2 SVGAGI, per germline. CDR3 sequence (DNA): TGTGCCAGCAGGTCCGGGACTGAGAATTCACCCCTCCACTTT. This sequence encodes CASRSGTENSPLHF.

The V gene is TRBV18, the J gene TRBJ1-3; the match to TRBD1 covers 9 bases. The trim removed 3 bases at V and 1 base at J, leaving 4 bases unmatched. Germline V gene sequence: CDR1 KGHSH, CDR2 LQKENI. The CDR3 runs to 16 residues. The CDR3 DNA reads TGTGCCAGCTCACCGGACAGGGGAAGGTCTGGAAACACCATATATTTT. Translating it yields CASSPDRGRSGNTIYF.

The V and J genes are TRBV11-3 and TRBJ2-7, with D perhaps TRBD1 (7 bases). The ends were cut back, 2 bases at V and 2 bases at J, with 28 bases in the middle. Germline V gene sequence: CDR1 SGHNT, CDR2 YENEEA. The CDR3 totals 20 residues. The CDR3 reads CASSLYGVSEEGQPPYEQYV. The CDR3 nucleotides are TGTGCCAGCAGCTTATATGGGGTGTCCGAGGAGGGACAGCCCCCCTACGAGCAGTACGTC.

The rearrangement uses TRBV5-6 and TRBJ2-5; perhaps TRBD2 as D (5 bases). The CDR3 is 14 residues long. V lost 0 bases and J lost 9, with 15 bases in between. Germline lookup yields CDR1 SGHDT and CDR2 YYEEEE. The CDR3 spells CASSLGLTGVSQYF. The CDR3 bases are TGTGCCAGCAGCTTGGGGCTCACCGGGGTGTCCCAGTACTTC.